The present entry profiles one T cell receptor (beta chain) with its context. Its antigen is as yet unknown. Trimming took 4 bases from V and 0 from J, leaving 10 bases between them. The CDR3 is 15 residues long. The V gene's germline CDR1 is LGHNA and CDR2 YSLEER. This sample was included in a study of Graves' ophthalmopathy and Graves' hyperthyroidism. The study's findings and limits: The study's model predicted ophthalmopathy progression at about 64% sensitivity and 72% to 85% specificity.

Hyperthyroidism patients were newly diagnosed, ill under 2 months, and aged 18 to 65 years. TCR beta CDR3 regions were amplified from RNA transcripts. The library came from an HTBI-primed first-round RT-PCR and a second-round multiplex PCR. One entry per CDR3 protein results from TCRdb running MiXCR on the multiplex PCR reads. Of some 370,000 distinct CDR3 sequences listed, about 18% are singletons. This receptor was identified in an adult woman with stable Graves' hyperthyroidism. Specimen: peripheral blood. The chain employs TRBV4-3 and TRBJ2-1, with unresolved D. This CDR3 is CASSPDSSSYNEQFF. In DNA, the CDR3 is TGCGCCAGCAGCCCTGACTCAAGCTCCTACAATGAGCAGTTCTTC.